This T cell receptor (beta chain) was sequenced during a study of blood T cell repertoires in COVID-19. The assay was immunoSEQ multiplex PCR, and TCRdb's table has in-frame clones only and misses some. The data contain fewer than 250,000 clones, 75% to 85% of them singletons. Participants were aged roughly 18 to 89 years from 24 US areas. The CDR3 has 14 residues. The V gene end was trimmed by 3 bases and the J gene end by 6 bases; junction bases not matched to a gene: 6. Germline V gene lookup returns CDR1 KGHDR and CDR2 SFDVKD. The TCR originated in a woman aged 50 to 60 with acute COVID-19. The genes are TRBV24-1 and TRBJ1-2, with TRBD1 identical over 7 bases. Input material: PBMCs or T cells enriched from blood (not recorded which). The CDR3 coding sequence is TGTGCCACCAGTGATACCGACAGGGTCGATGGCTACACCTTC. It yields the protein CATSDTDRVDGYTF.